The subject of this entry is one T cell receptor beta chain. It has no known antigen specificity. Base qualities are not provided; no much larger clone lies one nucleotide away. The cohort was made up of several hundred healthy bone marrow donors. Cohort members were all nominally healthy when sampled, although unrecorded immune exposures were likely present. The donor tested CMV seronegative and was one of the 352 seronegative cohort members. Every donor gave a peripheral blood sample, and the peripheral blood mononuclear cells from that sample were used for TCR beta sequencing. The Qiagen DNeasy Blood Extraction Kit was used to extract genomic DNA from the blood cell samples. Libraries came from the immunoSEQ multiplex PCR assay. For the multiplex PCR, a mixture combining 60 forward primers for TCR Vbeta segments and 13 reverse primers for TCR Jbeta segments was used. A multiplex PCR assay on genomic DNA amplified the CDR3 region of rearranged TCR beta genes. On the Illumina HiSeq System, the amplified TCR beta libraries were sequenced as 87-base-pair reads. As for the original processing: A later analysis counted tens of millions of unique TCR beta chains across the 650 to 800 repertoires, and some 11 million of these chains were shared by at least two donors. A nearest-neighbor algorithm error-corrected the raw reads and collapsed the reads into unique sequences, merging closely related sequences to remove PCR and sequencing errors. V, D and J gene segments were assigned by aligning CDR3 sequences to IMGT reference sequences. For a sequence to be retained, a match of at least six nucleotides to both a V gene segment and a J gene segment was required. Rearrangements were classified as productive when the CDR3 lacked stop codons and remained in frame with V and J, and all other rearrangements were classified as non-productive. Following IMGT convention, CDR3 was defined as the stretch from the second conserved V-encoded cysteine to the conserved J-encoded phenylalanine. In an earlier analysis of roughly 610 of the donors, sequences lacking an unambiguous match to a single V gene segment were excluded. An earlier analysis of 500 to 700 of the donors classified V segments as functional when productive rearrangements were above 56.7% and as segregating when the standard deviation between donors was above 5%. A statistical classification framework was built to diagnose cytomegalovirus status from the catalog of TCR beta chain sequences. V and J gene assignment, in a later analysis, came from comparing TCR nucleotide sequences with IMGT/GENE-DB human TR gene sequences. The TCRdist pipeline was used in a later analysis to assign CDR3 sequences and most-parsimonious VDJ recombination scenarios. In a later analysis, each TCR beta chain was defined by its CDR3 amino acid sequence together with its V-gene family, and reads lacking a unique V-gene family were excluded. In a later analysis, 450 to 600 highly shared, low-generation-probability nucleotide sequences were removed to address suspected cross-contamination and a sequencing artifact. In a later analysis, a clonal expansion index for each public chain was calculated from normalized within-repertoire ranks of inferred template counts. Generation probabilities in a later analysis came from a VDJ recombination model fitted to out-of-frame rearrangements, and those results were checked against IGoR. In a later analysis, hypergeometric tests were used to score TCR-TCR, TCR-HLA and TCR-CMV co-occurrence, with a repertoire-size bias correction applied to TCR pairs. False discovery rates were estimated in a later analysis by permuting HLA or CMV assignments 20 times. In a later analysis, co-occurring TCRs were grouped with DBSCAN, and TCRdist sequence similarity was added when clustering was performed within HLA-allele-positive subsets. For co-occurrence clustering, repertoires with fewer than 30,000 or more than 120,000 public chains were excluded, along with four to six repertoires with anomalous nucleotide sharing. Entries here come from immuneACCESS through TCRdb and include only in-frame sequences with V and J called. Some clones fail to appear in such tables; in the studies checked, an unresolved V gene covers under half of the shortfall, and the cause of the remainder is unknown. The D gene and trimming were derived from the DNA, and the V and J assignments and clone size from that table. Recorded for this sample are approximately 150,000 clones; roughly four fifths of them occurred a single time. The ten largest clones add up to around 2.5% of the sample.

The source of the sample is a study of cytomegalovirus exposure and HLA in healthy donors (TCRdb year 2017). With regard to the full study: An earlier analysis of several hundred of the donors reported about 290 Gb of sequence data and some 120 million unique TCR beta sequences from roughly 200 million T cells. The study combined high-throughput TCR immunosequencing, statistical association of individual TCRs with disease status, and machine learning to predict cytomegalovirus infection status. Genome-wide SNP genotypes for about 65% of the roughly 670 donors were used in a later genetic analysis, which treated that subset as a discovery cohort. The study used immunosequencing to profile the T cell repertoires of 600 to 850 subjects and linked those repertoires to cytomegalovirus serostatus. In addition to the first cohort of hundreds of subjects, a separate validation cohort of approximately 120 different subjects was used. The study aimed to test whether cataloging public T cell receptors could reveal signatures of past pathogen exposure. All discovery cohort repertoires had been generated on a single sequencing platform. Five DR-DQ haplotypes were treated as single units for association and clustering because of strong linkage in the cohort. Donor age, sex, ethnicity and CMV serostatus were collected together with the repertoire data. Of the 350 to 400 genotyped donors, 65% to 90% fell in the genetic ancestry cluster associated with self-reported Caucasian donors. On average, around 240,000 unique TCR beta nucleotide sequences were sequenced per donor among 350 to 400 genotyped donors of the cohort, with roughly a sixth of those sequences being non-productive. Approximately 300 gigabases of sequencing data and 70 million to 95 million unique TCR sequences made up an early release that covered some 640 HLA-typed donors. To study patterns of TCR occurrence, a later analysis re-analyzed previously published TCR beta repertoires from several hundred donors and added high-resolution HLA genotyping. Rather than drawing on any new phenotypic data, the later analysis identified candidate immune exposures from TCR beta sequences and the way those sequences occurred across donors. HLA typing included class I and class II loci at four-digit resolution. The number of donors typed differed by locus, with about 629-640 for A, B, C, DRB1 and DQB1, around 500 for DQA1, approximately 570 for DPA1, and some 450 for DPB1. To decide whether each TCR beta V gene segment behaved as functional or pseudogenic, an earlier analysis of approximately 620 of the donors relied on high-throughput TCR beta sequencing. The paper's findings and limits, for the study overall: Strong co-occurrence of HLA alleles, especially DR and DQ, made assigning TCR associations to individual alleles difficult. Presence/absence analyses assumed roughly uniform sequencing depth across donors, an assumption that may not hold. Some IMGT-functional V segments, including TRBV6-2 and TRBV6-3, could not be told apart with the 87-base-pair reads, so those segments were excluded. Linkage disequilibrium might explain the correlated functional status among segregating V segments, but an unknown experimental factor could not be ruled out. The sequencing pipeline was judged likely to have produced a cluster of highly shared sequence variants as a technical artifact. Most TCR sequences were observed very rarely across donors, whereas some public TCRs were present in many individuals. A later analysis found that most CMV-associated TCR beta chains appeared HLA-restricted, with HLA associations seemingly driven largely by CMV exposure. Some 16 rarely observed V segments, including chromosome 9 orphons, were excluded from the earlier analysis of about 600 of the donors because counts were too low. The authors suggested that the approach could potentially be extended to other disease states and immunological phenotypes. In a later analysis, the rate of TCR association differed among HLA loci, with DRB1 alleles having the most associated TCRs and HLA-C alleles having the fewest. Cytomegalovirus status was reported to be diagnosed by the classifier with high specificity and sensitivity in both the original and validation cohorts. In this cohort, only TCR beta chains were sequenced, and detectable features were limited by the absence of alpha or paired-chain data. Several of the top co-occurrence clusters appeared to be linked to parvovirus B19, influenza, CMV and Epstein-Barr virus, according to a later analysis. A further reported finding was that TCR beta sequences accurately predicted the HLA-A and HLA-B alleles for most subjects in the first cohort. In a later analysis, around 17,000 TCR beta sequences were associated with specific HLA alleles at a false discovery rate of 0.05. Broadly in line with IMGT annotations, most TCR beta V segments showed up in productive rearrangements about 87% or about 30% of the time in an earlier analysis of 587 of the donors. Compared with the roughly 700-donor mean, donors in an Asian-associated ancestry cluster had fewer N-insertions in productive TCRs, according to a later genetic analysis. An association between a missense DCLRE1C variant and V-gene and J-gene trimming of TCR beta chains was found in a later genetic analysis and replicated in an independent cohort. In vitro tests confirmed that three of the cytomegalovirus-associated TCR beta chains recognize cytomegalovirus antigens. CMV serostatus was the only immune exposure information available for the cohort. In a later analysis, HLA-associated TCR beta chains were found to be more clonally expanded and to have lower generation probabilities than equally common non-associated chains. Because HLA typing was unavailable for some donors at each locus, only the typed subset was used in association tests. The study listed 164 TCR beta chains as associated with cytomegalovirus.

The germline V gene gives CDR1 as SGHAT and CDR2 as FQNNGV. The CDR3 runs 14 amino acids, cysteine and phenylalanine included. Of all the DNA, just the CDR3 is kept, 42 bases in frame from base 1. From V the trimming removes 4 bases and from J it removes 5 bases, while the gene matches leave 4 bases of the junction unaccounted for. In this chain, TRBV11-2 is recombined with TRBJ1-1, and TRBD1 matches 10 of the central bases. The sample taken for sequencing was PBMCs. This receptor was identified in a female donor in good health and CMV-seronegative. The CDR3 in this case is CASSSWTGGTEAFF. The nucleotides read TGTGCCAGCAGCTCTTGGACAGGGGGTACTGAAGCTTTCTTT.